The clone carrying this TCR beta chain was observed a single time. Its antigen is as yet unknown. This entry belongs to a study of shared clonotypes between healthy human individuals. Study findings and constraints: Only blood underwent sampling, and tissue repertoires likely differ.

An assay was performed, and its level was deep. The assay was immunoSEQ multiplex PCR, and TCRdb's table has in-frame clones only and misses some. In the table there are around 990,000 clones, approximately 80% of which are singletons. The CDR3 covers 14 residues. The germline gives CDR1 SNHLY, CDR2 FYNNEI. V gave up 3 bases and J gave up 1 base, with 7 bases separating them. The donor population consisted of healthy HIV-negative adults with no recent acute infections or vaccinations. This TCR derives from a man in his late teens or twenties in good health. Some clones in this sample may be carry-over from other donors' samples. This chain links TRBV2 with TRBJ1-5; D is undetermined. The sequenced sample consisted of memory CD4+ T cells from PBMCs. Subset given: CD45RA-negative fraction. The DNA of the CDR3 is TGTGCCAGCAGTGAGAGCATAAGCAATCAGCCCCAGCATTTT. Amino acids: CASSESISNQPQHF. The variable domain in full, with the rest retrieved from reference TRBV2 and TRBJ1-5, is EPEVTQTPSHQVTQMGQEVILRCVPISNHLYFYWYRQILGQKVEFLVSFYNNEISEKSEIFDDQFSVERPDGSNFTLKIRSTKLEDSAMYFCASSESISNQPQHFGDGTRLSIL.